The entry below gives a single TCR beta chain sequence along with its context. The data are from a study of blood T cells in healthy people across ages. PCR was performed a second time for 7 to 11 cycles using a sample-barcoded 5' primer and a J-beta primer mix. Carrying 12 random nucleotides, a template-switch adaptor labeled each individual cDNA molecule. A single record per CDR3 protein comes from TCRdb applying MiXCR to the 5' RACE reads. The table includes more than 1 million distinct CDR3 sequences, 35% to 50% detected once. The V and J ends lost 2 bases and 2 bases respectively, with 13 bases between them. CDR3 size: 15 residues. Germline V gene data show CDR1 as SGHTA and CDR2 as FQGTGA. Individuals who donated were healthy Caucasians from Russia aged roughly 6 to 95.

The genes are TRBV7-3 and TRBJ2-7, with D tentatively TRBD1 (5 bases). What was sequenced was blood. This TCR came from a woman aged 55-70 years in good health. The CDR3 nucleotides are TGTGCCAGCAGCTTAGCAAGGGGTAGGCCCTACGAGCAGTACTTC. Translating gives CASSLARGRPYEQYF.